A selection of T cell receptor beta chains follows, all from one sample in a study of T cell clones after liver transplantation. Data came from immunoSEQ multiplex PCR; TCRdb stores just in-frame clones and leaves some out. The profile covers tens of thousands of clones, with around four fifths appearing a single time and 2.5% to 3.5% taken by the ten largest. Sequenced material: CD4+ T cells from blood, taken at the 22-month timepoint. These receptors all stem from a human patient who received a liver transplant. A share of the T cells may be of graft donor origin. CDR3s include the opening cysteine and the closing phenylalanine or tryptophan. Fields, in order: J gene, V gene, clone size, D gene, CDR3 protein, CDR3 DNA. A D gene is named only where the DNA matches it firmly. Rows may omit the clone size; those that give it use once, few, many or a size class.

J gene: TRBJ1-4; V gene: TRBV25-1; clone size: NA; D gene: NA; CDR3 protein: CASSDTTSWSTNEKLFF; CDR3 DNA: TGTGCCAGCAGTGACACAACGAGCTGGTCAACTAATGAAAAACTGTTTTTT
J gene: TRBJ2-3; V gene: TRBV7-2; clone size: NA; D gene: TRBD2; CDR3 protein: CASSWAGGVTDTQYF; CDR3 DNA: TGTGCCAGCAGCTGGGCCGGGGGGGTGACAGATACGCAGTATTTT
J gene: TRBJ2-3; V gene: TRBV29-1; clone size: NA; D gene: TRBD1; CDR3 protein: CSVAQGQARRHTQYF; CDR3 DNA: TGCAGCGTCGCCCAGGGACAGGCGAGGCGACATACGCAGTATTTT
J gene: TRBJ1-3; V gene: TRBV7-8; clone size: NA; D gene: NA; CDR3 protein: CASSPQKDYTIYF; CDR3 DNA: TGTGCCAGCAGCCCCCAGAAGGACTACACCATATATTTT
J gene: TRBJ1-6; V gene: TRBV19; clone size: NA; D gene: NA; CDR3 protein: CASSISTGSYNSPLHF; CDR3 DNA: TGTGCCAGTAGTATATCGACGGGGTCCTATAATTCACCCCTCCACTTT
J gene: TRBJ2-3; V gene: TRBV7-2; clone size: once; D gene: NA; CDR3 protein: CATPEERVTDTQYF; CDR3 DNA: TGTGCCACCCCAGAGGAGCGGGTCACAGATACGCAGTATTTT
J gene: TRBJ1-2; V gene: TRBV7-9; clone size: NA; D gene: TRBD1; CDR3 protein: CASSFGGSQGAYGYTF; CDR3 DNA: TGTGCCAGCAGCTTTGGCGGTAGTCAGGGGGCCTATGGCTACACCTTC
J gene: TRBJ1-2; V gene: TRBV5-1; clone size: NA; D gene: NA; CDR3 protein: CASSLEAGTFGYTF; CDR3 DNA: TGCGCCAGCAGCTTGGAGGCAGGGACCTTCGGCTACACCTTC
J gene: TRBJ1-4; V gene: TRBV30; clone size: NA; D gene: TRBD1; CDR3 protein: CAWRRTGEKLFF; CDR3 DNA: TGTGCCTGGAGACGGACAGGAGAAAAACTGTTTTTT
J gene: TRBJ2-4; V gene: TRBV2; clone size: NA; D gene: NA; CDR3 protein: CASSGSLATKNIQYF; CDR3 DNA: TGTGCCAGCAGTGGCTCTCTTGCTACCAAAAACATTCAGTACTTC
J gene: TRBJ2-7; V gene: TRBV25-1; clone size: once; D gene: TRBD1; CDR3 protein: CASRGQGGNPPYEQYF; CDR3 DNA: TGTGCCAGCAGAGGACAGGGGGGGAACCCGCCCTACGAGCAGTACTTC
J gene: TRBJ1-2; V gene: TRBV30; clone size: NA; D gene: NA; CDR3 protein: CASGVGYGYTF; CDR3 DNA: TGTGCCTCGGGGGTAGGCTATGGCTACACCTTC
J gene: TRBJ2-7; V gene: TRBV5-1; clone size: NA; D gene: TRBD2; CDR3 protein: CASSLGLAGAYEQYF; CDR3 DNA: TGCGCCAGCAGCTTGGGACTAGCGGGAGCCTACGAGCAGTACTTC
J gene: TRBJ1-1; V gene: TRBV5-6; clone size: once; D gene: NA; CDR3 protein: CASSSPPFGGLNTEAFF; CDR3 DNA: TGTGCCAGCAGCTCCCCCCCATTTGGGGGATTGAACACTGAAGCTTTCTTT
J gene: TRBJ1-1; V gene: TRBV7-2; clone size: NA; D gene: NA; CDR3 protein: CASSSQNTEAFF; CDR3 DNA: TGTGCCAGCAGCTCCCAAAACACTGAAGCTTTCTTT
J gene: TRBJ1-2; V gene: TRBV7-2; clone size: NA; D gene: NA; CDR3 protein: CASSRPGTAYNGYTF; CDR3 DNA: TGTGCCAGCAGCCGACCCGGGACCGCTTACAATGGCTACACCTTC
J gene: TRBJ1-5; V gene: TRBV2; clone size: NA; D gene: TRBD1; CDR3 protein: CASSGTGSHQPQHF; CDR3 DNA: TGTGCCAGCAGTGGGACAGGGTCCCACCAGCCCCAGCATTTT
J gene: TRBJ2-5; V gene: TRBV7-9; clone size: NA; D gene: NA; CDR3 protein: CASSLKRTAEETQYF; CDR3 DNA: TGTGCCAGCAGCTTAAAGAGGACAGCTGAAGAGACCCAGTACTTC
J gene: TRBJ1-3; V gene: TRBV5-1; clone size: NA; D gene: TRBD1; CDR3 protein: CASRTGTGNTIYF; CDR3 DNA: TGTGCCAGCAGGACAGGGACTGGAAACACCATATATTTT
J gene: TRBJ1-6; V gene: TRBV9; clone size: NA; D gene: TRBD1; CDR3 protein: CASSVGQGLNSPLHF; CDR3 DNA: TGTGCCAGCAGCGTAGGACAGGGCCTAAATTCACCCCTCCACTTT
J gene: TRBJ2-3; V gene: TRBV7-2; clone size: few; D gene: TRBD2; CDR3 protein: CASSLGLAGVGTDTQYF; CDR3 DNA: TGTGCCAGCAGCTTAGGACTAGCGGGAGTCGGCACAGATACGCAGTATTTT
J gene: TRBJ1-1; V gene: TRBV21-1; clone size: NA; D gene: NA; CDR3 protein: CASSKDVGQRAAEAFF; CDR3 DNA: TGTGCCAGCAGCAAAGACGTGGGGCAGCGAGCAGCTGAAGCTTTCTTT
J gene: TRBJ2-1; V gene: TRBV7-9; clone size: NA; D gene: NA; CDR3 protein: CASSQGQERLF; CDR3 DNA: TGTGCCAGCAGCCAGGGGCAGGAGCGGCTCTTC
J gene: TRBJ1-1; V gene: TRBV6-5; clone size: NA; D gene: NA; CDR3 protein: CASSYTAGVGYTEAFF; CDR3 DNA: TGTGCCAGCAGTTACACTGCAGGGGTTGGGTACACTGAAGCTTTCTTT
J gene: TRBJ2-7; V gene: TRBV27; clone size: few; D gene: TRBD1; CDR3 protein: CASRGAGTGDYEQYF; CDR3 DNA: TGTGCCAGCAGAGGTGCCGGGACAGGTGACTACGAGCAGTACTTC
J gene: TRBJ2-2; V gene: TRBV6-1; clone size: few; D gene: NA; CDR3 protein: CASSARFPGELFF; CDR3 DNA: TGTGCCAGCAGTGCGAGATTCCCCGGGGAGCTGTTTTTT
J gene: TRBJ1-4; V gene: TRBV10-3; clone size: NA; D gene: NA; CDR3 protein: CAISEQGGANEKLFF; CDR3 DNA: TGTGCCATCAGTGAACAAGGGGGGGCTAATGAAAAACTGTTTTTT
J gene: TRBJ2-1; V gene: TRBV29-1; clone size: NA; D gene: NA; CDR3 protein: CSVEDPRRGNEQFF; CDR3 DNA: TGCAGCGTTGAAGATCCTCGGAGGGGGAATGAGCAGTTCTTC
J gene: TRBJ2-2; V gene: TRBV2; clone size: NA; D gene: NA; CDR3 protein: CASSERGLKLFF; CDR3 DNA: TGTGCCAGCAGTGAAAGAGGGTTGAAGCTGTTTTTT
J gene: TRBJ2-3; V gene: TRBV27; clone size: NA; D gene: NA; CDR3 protein: CASSITGTDTQYF; CDR3 DNA: TGTGCCAGCAGCATAACGGGCACAGATACGCAGTATTTT
J gene: TRBJ2-7; V gene: TRBV28; clone size: NA; D gene: NA; CDR3 protein: CASATPGRGGDEQYF; CDR3 DNA: TGTGCCAGCGCCACACCGGGACGAGGAGGTGACGAGCAGTACTTC
J gene: TRBJ2-1; V gene: TRBV28; clone size: NA; D gene: TRBD1; CDR3 protein: CASRGAGTGESEQFF; CDR3 DNA: TGTGCCAGCAGGGGGGCCGGGACAGGGGAGAGTGAGCAGTTCTTC
J gene: TRBJ2-7; V gene: TRBV10-1; clone size: NA; D gene: TRBD1; CDR3 protein: CARRRDRGHGYEQYF; CDR3 DNA: TGCGCCAGGAGACGGGACAGGGGACATGGATACGAGCAGTACTTC
J gene: TRBJ2-7; V gene: TRBV6-1; clone size: NA; D gene: NA; CDR3 protein: CASKREARYEQYF; CDR3 DNA: TGTGCCAGCAAGAGGGAAGCCCGCTACGAGCAGTACTTC
J gene: TRBJ2-6; V gene: TRBV29-1; clone size: NA; D gene: NA; CDR3 protein: CSVADISGANVLTF; CDR3 DNA: TGCAGCGTGGCGGATATCTCTGGGGCCAACGTCCTGACTTTC
J gene: TRBJ2-7; V gene: TRBV27; clone size: NA; D gene: NA; CDR3 protein: CASSLSGPYEQYF; CDR3 DNA: TGTGCCAGCAGTTTATCGGGTCCGTACGAGCAGTACTTC